One and the same sample provided the 26 T cell receptor beta chains below, sequenced in a study of T cell responses to AZD1222 COVID-19 vaccine. Using immunoSEQ multiplex PCR, the repertoire was profiled, and TCRdb retains in-frame clones only, with some absent. The data contain 250,000 to 300,000 clones, about 94% of them seen just once; the ten biggest clones take up around 0.6%. The sequencing here drew on peripheral blood, taken 28 days after the second AZD1222 dose. The receptor source for this set is an adult who received the AZD1222 COVID-19 vaccine.

This clone was counted a few times. Within the sample, other DNA sequences also encode this same CDR3. This sequence joins TRBV5-1 and TRBJ1-3; D not resolved. V was trimmed by 0 bases and J by 0 bases, leaving 10 bases between them. Germline V gene data show CDR1 as SGHRS and CDR2 as YFSETQ. The CDR3 is made up of 16 amino acids. This CDR3 reads CASSLEGGSSGNTIYF. CDR3 DNA: TGCGCCAGCAGCTTGGAGGGAGGGAGCTCTGGAAACACCATATATTTT.

This chain links TRBV5-1 with TRBJ1-3; possible D gene TRBD1, 5 bases. This CDR3 contains 16 residues. Trimming stripped 0 bases from V and 0 bases from J, with 10 bases between. The V gene's germline CDR1 is SGHRS and CDR2 YFSETQ. The CDR3 spells CASSLGLGPSGNTIYF. CDR3 sequence (DNA): TGCGCCAGCAGCTTGGGACTGGGGCCCTCTGGAAACACCATATATTTT.

The gene calls are TRBV27 and TRBJ1-6; D is unresolved. Germline CDR1 is MNHEY and CDR2 is SMNVEV (reference sequence). With 6 bases removed from V and 6 bases from J, the gap between germline ends came to 9 bases. There are 13 residues in the CDR3. CDR3 bases: TGTGCCAGCAGCTGGTGGGCTAATTCACCCCTCCACTTT. Protein: CASSWWANSPLHF.

The genes are TRBV4-1 and TRBJ2-7; 8 bases line up with TRBD2. The CDR3 is made up of 15 amino acids. V was pared by 4 bases and J by 6 bases, with 11 bases of the junction left unmatched. CDR1 and CDR2 from the germline V gene are MGHRA and YSYEKL. The DNA for the CDR3 is TGCGCCAGCAGCCCGGTCAGCGGGAGTGGGACCGAGCAGTACTTC. Translation gives CASSPVSGSGTEQYF.

The chain employs TRBV7-2 and TRBJ2-7, with D maybe TRBD2 (6 bases). This CDR3 has 13 amino acids. Germline CDR1 and CDR2: SGHTA and FQGNSA. The V and J ends lost 4 bases and 6 bases respectively, with 13 bases between them. CDR3 coding DNA: TGTGCCAGCAGCTGGGTGCGGGGAGGCGAGCAGTACTTC. This gives the protein CASSWVRGGEQYF. The full variable domain, completed using reference TRBV7-2 and TRBJ2-7, is GAGVSQSPSNKVTEKGKDVELRCDPISGHTALYWYRQSLGQGLEFLIYFQGNSAPDKSGLPSDRFSAERTGGSVSTLTIQRTQQEDSAVYLCASSWVRGGEQYFGPGTRLTVT.

The chain couples TRBV5-1 to TRBJ2-7; 8 bases fit TRBD1. V lost 0 bases, J lost 2 bases, and 4 bases stayed unmatched. Germline CDR1 and CDR2: SGHRS and YFSETQ. The CDR3 is 15 residues long. The CDR3, as DNA: TGCGCCAGCAGCTTGGGGGGGACAGGACCCTACGAGCAGTACTTC. Translating gives CASSLGGTGPYEQYF. Filled out from reference TRBV5-1 and TRBJ2-7, the complete variable domain reads KAGVTQTPRYLIKTRGQQVTLSCSPISGHRSVSWYQQTPGQGLQFLFEYFSETQRNKGNFPGRFSGRQFSNSRSEMNVSTLELGDSALYLCASSLGGTGPYEQYFGPGTRLTVT.

This clone was recorded once. This sequence joins TRBV30 and TRBJ2-7, with TRBD1 as a possible D gene (6 bases). Germline-derived CDR1 and CDR2 are GTSNPN and SVGIG (reference sequence). The CDR3 runs 13 residues. With 2 bases removed from V and 6 bases from J, the gap between germline ends came to 14 bases. The CDR3: CAWSRGTGFEQYF. The DNA of the CDR3 is TGTGCCTGGAGTCGGGGCACAGGGTTCGAGCAGTACTTC.

The chain links TRBV12-3 or TRBV12-4 to TRBJ1-5; 8 nucleotides match TRBD1. Losses at the gene ends were 9 bases for V and 3 bases for J; bases not matched to a gene: 4. CDR3 length equals 13 residues. This CDR3 reads CASSRGLNQPQHF. The CDR3 region has the DNA TGTGCCAGTTCCAGGGGGCTCAATCAGCCCCAGCATTTT.

The V gene is TRBV18, the J gene TRBJ1-2; D ambiguous. CDR1 is KGHSH and CDR2 is LQKENI in the germline V gene. The CDR3 spans 11 residues. V gave up 4 bases and J gave up 6 bases, with 6 bases separating them. Written as DNA, the CDR3 is TGTGCCAGCTCACTCGGGGATGGCTACACCTTC. It specifies CASSLGDGYTF.

This chain joins TRBV14 and TRBJ1-6, with D tentatively TRBD1 (6 bases). Germline V lookup: CDR1 SGHDN, CDR2 FVKESK. This CDR3 contains 18 residues. V lost 2 bases and J 4 bases, leaving 18 bases between the germline ends. The CDR3 nucleotides are TGTGCCAGCAGCCAATCCCCTTTACAGGGCGGGTATAATTCACCCCTCCACTTT. Residues: CASSQSPLQGGYNSPLHF.

This chain joins TRBV7-3 and TRBJ2-3, with D tentatively TRBD1 (6 bases). CDR1 and CDR2 from the germline V gene are SGHTA and FQGTGA. V lost 5 bases to trimming and J lost 2 bases, with 11 bases between them. This CDR3 spans 14 amino acids. For the CDR3, the DNA is TGTGCCAGCAGCCCCGGACAGACCACAGATACGCAGTATTTT. It specifies CASSPGQTTDTQYF.

The rearrangement links TRBV2 to TRBJ1-1; D is unresolved. V gave up 2 bases and J gave up 0 bases, with 7 bases separating them. This CDR3 is built from 14 residues. Germline V gene sequence: CDR1 SNHLY, CDR2 FYNNEI. CDR3 sequence (DNA): TGTGCCAGCAGTGAAACAAGAATGAACACTGAAGCTTTCTTT. This sequence encodes CASSETRMNTEAFF.

The V gene is TRBV6-2 or TRBV6-3, the J gene TRBJ1-6; D remains ambiguous. V gave up 5 bases and J gave up 7 bases, with 9 bases separating them. The CDR3 covers 13 residues. Germline CDR1 MNHEY, CDR2 SVGEGT. CDR3 nucleotides: TGTGCCAGCAGTCCCGGGGTCAATTCACCCCTCCACTTT. Its protein product is CASSPGVNSPLHF.

The CDR3 is CASSADGNTEAFF. As DNA, the CDR3 is TGCGCCAGCAGTGCTGATGGGAACACTGAAGCTTTCTTT. J is TRBJ1-1 and V is TRBV10-2; D remains ambiguous. The CDR3 loop spans 13 amino acids. The V end was cut by 4 bases, the J end by 1 base, with 7 bases between. The germline CDR1 and CDR2 sequences are WSHSY and SAAADI.

The chain recombines TRBV19 with TRBJ1-5, with D perhaps TRBD1 (6 bases). This CDR3 has 15 amino acids. CDR1 LNHDA and CDR2 SQIVND come from the germline V gene (reference sequence). The ends were cut back, 7 bases at V and 5 bases at J, with 18 bases in the middle. The DNA of the CDR3 is TGTGCCAGTACTGGAGGGGGGCGGCGGGATCAGCCCCAGCATTTT. Protein: CASTGGGRRDQPQHF.

The chain combines TRBV5-1 with TRBJ2-1; TRBD2 matches 10 bases. The length of the CDR3 is 16 residues. V was clipped by 4 bases and J by 4 bases; unmatched bases: 8. The germline CDR1 and CDR2 sequences are SGHRS and YFSETQ. Here the CDR3 reads CASSAYSGGPYNEQFF. The CDR3 region has the DNA TGCGCCAGCAGCGCCTATAGCGGGGGGCCATACAATGAGCAGTTCTTC.

This clone was seen only a few times. This rearrangement joins TRBV7-9 to TRBJ2-7; TRBD2 matches 12 bases. This CDR3 region has 15 residues. Germline loops: CDR1 SEHNR, CDR2 FQNEAQ (reference sequence). Losses at the gene ends were 3 bases for V and 4 bases for J; bases not matched to a gene: 4. The CDR3: CASSLTSGSLYEQYF. The CDR3 nucleotides are TGTGCCAGCAGCTTGACTAGCGGGAGTCTTTACGAGCAGTACTTC.

CDR3 bases: TGTGCCAGCAGTTCTCTGTTCTATGGCTACACCTTC. It encodes CASSSLFYGYTF. The genes are TRBV28 and TRBJ1-2; D uncertain. The CDR3 is made up of 12 amino acids. V was shortened by 4 bases and J by 4 bases, with 7 bases between the two germline ends. Germline assignment: CDR1 MDHEN and CDR2 SYDVKM.

This chain links TRBV6-2 or TRBV6-3 with TRBJ2-6; D assignment may be TRBD1 or TRBD2 (5 bases each). This CDR3 comprises 21 residues. Trimming left V 0 bases short and J 0 bases short, with 21 bases between. Germline CDR1 MNHEY, CDR2 SVGEGT. The CDR3 is CASSYSRESGAITSGANVLTF. CDR3 nucleotide sequence: TGTGCCAGCAGTTACTCGAGGGAGTCCGGGGCGATAACCTCTGGGGCCAACGTCCTGACTTTC.

The chain couples TRBV10-2 to TRBJ1-2, with unresolved D. Trimming cost V 3 bases and J 6 bases, with 5 bases left between them. CDR1 WSHSY and CDR2 SAAADI come from the germline V gene. CDR3 length: 11 residues. The CDR3 region is CASSEGNGYTF. The CDR3 region has the DNA TGCGCCAGCAGTGAAGGGAATGGCTACACCTTC.

The chain couples TRBV4-3 to TRBJ2-3; tentatively, D is TRBD2 (6 bases). Germline V gene lookup returns CDR1 LGHNA and CDR2 YSLEER. The CDR3 totals 17 residues. With 0 bases removed from V and 1 base from J, the gap between germline ends came to 14 bases. CDR3 bases: TGCGCCAGCAGCCAAGAGGTGGGGGGTTCGGGCACAGATACGCAGTATTTT. This translates into CASSQEVGGSGTDTQYF.

The V gene is TRBV5-1, the J gene TRBJ1-2, with D maybe TRBD1 (6 bases). The ends were cut back, 0 bases at V and 7 bases at J, with 16 bases in the middle. The CDR3 sequence is 15 residues long. Germline V gene sequence: CDR1 SGHRS, CDR2 YFSETQ. The CDR3 sequence is CASSLARDTGRGYTF. CDR3 DNA sequence: TGCGCCAGCAGCTTGGCTCGGGACACTGGTCGTGGCTACACCTTC.

The CDR3 nucleotides are TGCAGCAAAGGGACTACTCTTTTTTATAATTCACCCCTCCACTTT. Its translation is CSKGTTLFYNSPLHF. V and J are TRBV29-1 and TRBJ1-6; D is possibly TRBD1 (5 bases). This CDR3 region has 15 residues. Germline CDR1 is SQVTM and CDR2 is ANQGSEA. The ends were cut back, 8 bases at V and 4 bases at J, with 18 bases in the middle.

This chain joins TRBV2 and TRBJ1-3, with TRBD1 matching 8 bases. This CDR3 has 14 residues. Germline V lookup: CDR1 SNHLY, CDR2 FYNNEI. After removal of 5 bases from V and 5 bases from J, the junction contained 5 bases not matched to a gene. CDR3 protein: CASSKTGDRNTIYF. The CDR3 DNA reads as TGTGCCAGCAGTAAGACAGGGGACCGAAACACCATATATTTT.

The chain recombines TRBV2 with TRBJ1-5; 10 positions agree with TRBD1. Germline V lookup: CDR1 SNHLY, CDR2 FYNNEI. V shed 5 bases and J 0 bases; nucleotides not matched to a gene: 10. The CDR3 runs to 18 residues. This CDR3 is CASSQRLGTGASNQPQHF. The DNA for the CDR3 is TGTGCCAGCAGTCAGCGTCTTGGGACAGGGGCTAGCAATCAGCCCCAGCATTTT.

The chain couples TRBV7-3 to TRBJ2-1; the D gene is possibly TRBD2 (5 bases). The CDR3 has 16 amino acids. Germline CDR1 SGHTA, CDR2 FQGTGA. Trimming took off 5 bases at V and 1 base at J, with 15 bases between the two ends. Here the CDR3 DNA reads TGTGCCAGCAGCGCGTTAGCAGCGGCATCCTACAATGAGCAGTTCTTC. Translating gives CASSALAAASYNEQFF.